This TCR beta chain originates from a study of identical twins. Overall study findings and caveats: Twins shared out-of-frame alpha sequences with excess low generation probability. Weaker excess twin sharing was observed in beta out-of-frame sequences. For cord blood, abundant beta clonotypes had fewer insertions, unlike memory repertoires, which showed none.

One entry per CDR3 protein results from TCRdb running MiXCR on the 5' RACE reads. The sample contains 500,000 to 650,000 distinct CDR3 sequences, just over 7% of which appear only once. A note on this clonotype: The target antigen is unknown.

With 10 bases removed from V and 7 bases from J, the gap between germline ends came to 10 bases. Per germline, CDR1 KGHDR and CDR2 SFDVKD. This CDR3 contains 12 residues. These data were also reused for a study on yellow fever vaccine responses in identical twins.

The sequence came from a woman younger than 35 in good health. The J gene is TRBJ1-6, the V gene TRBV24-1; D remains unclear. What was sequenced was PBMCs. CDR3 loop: CATQSRNSPLHF. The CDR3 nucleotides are TGTGCCACTCAATCGAGGAATTCACCCCTCCACTTT.